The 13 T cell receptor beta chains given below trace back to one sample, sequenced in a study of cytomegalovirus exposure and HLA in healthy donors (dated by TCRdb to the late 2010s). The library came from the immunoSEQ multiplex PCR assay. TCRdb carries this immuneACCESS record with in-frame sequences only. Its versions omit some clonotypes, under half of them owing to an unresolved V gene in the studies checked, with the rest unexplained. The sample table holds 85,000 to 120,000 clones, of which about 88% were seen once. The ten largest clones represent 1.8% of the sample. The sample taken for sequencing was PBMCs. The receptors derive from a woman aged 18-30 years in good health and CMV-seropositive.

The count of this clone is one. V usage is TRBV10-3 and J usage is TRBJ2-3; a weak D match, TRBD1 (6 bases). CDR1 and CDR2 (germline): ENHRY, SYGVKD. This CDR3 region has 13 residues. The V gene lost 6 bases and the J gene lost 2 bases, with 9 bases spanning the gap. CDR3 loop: CAISRTDTDTQYF. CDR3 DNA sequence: TGTGCCATCAGCCGGACAGACACAGATACGCAGTATTTT.

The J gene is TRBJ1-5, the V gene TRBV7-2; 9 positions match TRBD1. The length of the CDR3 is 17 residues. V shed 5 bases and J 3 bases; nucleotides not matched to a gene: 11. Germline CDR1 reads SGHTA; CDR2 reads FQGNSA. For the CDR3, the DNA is TGTGCCAGCAGCCCAGGGACAGGGAGCGCTTCCAATCAGCCCCAGCATTTT. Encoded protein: CASSPGTGSASNQPQHF.

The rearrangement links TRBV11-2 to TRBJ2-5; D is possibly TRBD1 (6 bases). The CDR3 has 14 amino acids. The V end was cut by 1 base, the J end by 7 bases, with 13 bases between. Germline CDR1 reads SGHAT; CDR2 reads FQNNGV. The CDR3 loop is CASSLVERGGTQYF. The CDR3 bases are TGTGCCAGCAGCTTAGTGGAAAGAGGGGGGACCCAGTACTTC.

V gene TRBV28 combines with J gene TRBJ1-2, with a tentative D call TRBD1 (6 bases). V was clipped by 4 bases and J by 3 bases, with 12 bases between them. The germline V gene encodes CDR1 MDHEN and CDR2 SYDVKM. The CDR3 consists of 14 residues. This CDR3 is CASSSSGHYYGYTF. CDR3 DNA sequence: TGTGCCAGCAGTTCATCGGGACATTACTATGGCTACACCTTC.

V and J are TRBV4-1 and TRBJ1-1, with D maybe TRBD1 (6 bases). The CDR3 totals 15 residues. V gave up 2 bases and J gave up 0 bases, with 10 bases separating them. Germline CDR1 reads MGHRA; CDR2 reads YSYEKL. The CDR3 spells CASSQLTGLNTEAFF. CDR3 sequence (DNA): TGCGCCAGCAGCCAATTGACAGGCCTGAACACTGAAGCTTTCTTT.

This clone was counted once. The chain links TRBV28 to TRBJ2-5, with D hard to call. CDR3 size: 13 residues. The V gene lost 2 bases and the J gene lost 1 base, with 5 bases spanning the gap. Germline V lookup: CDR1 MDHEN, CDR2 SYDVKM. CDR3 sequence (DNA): TGTGCCAGCAGTTTAGCCAGCCAAGAGACCCAGTACTTC. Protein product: CASSLASQETQYF.

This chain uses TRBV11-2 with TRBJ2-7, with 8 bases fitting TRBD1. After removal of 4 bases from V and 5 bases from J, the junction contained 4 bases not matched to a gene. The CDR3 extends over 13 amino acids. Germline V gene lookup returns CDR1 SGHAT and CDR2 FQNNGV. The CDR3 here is CASSSGQGNEQYF. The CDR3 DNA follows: TGTGCCAGCAGCTCAGGACAGGGTAACGAGCAGTACTTC.

The CDR3 DNA reads TGTGCCAGCAGCCGGACTAGCGGGGGGTCAGATACGCAGTATTTT. Translation gives CASSRTSGGSDTQYF. This sequence joins TRBV7-2 and TRBJ2-3, with TRBD2 matching over 14 bases. CDR3 length equals 15 residues. Germline V CDR1 and CDR2: SGHTA, FQGNSA. V dropped 5 bases and J dropped 4; count of bases not matched to a gene: 2.

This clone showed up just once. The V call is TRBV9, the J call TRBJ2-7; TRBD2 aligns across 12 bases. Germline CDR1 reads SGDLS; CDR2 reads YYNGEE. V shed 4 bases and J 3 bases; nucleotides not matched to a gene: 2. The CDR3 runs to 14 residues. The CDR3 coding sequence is TGTGCCAGCAGCCTAGCGGGGGGGATCTACGAGCAGTACTTC. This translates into CASSLAGGIYEQYF.

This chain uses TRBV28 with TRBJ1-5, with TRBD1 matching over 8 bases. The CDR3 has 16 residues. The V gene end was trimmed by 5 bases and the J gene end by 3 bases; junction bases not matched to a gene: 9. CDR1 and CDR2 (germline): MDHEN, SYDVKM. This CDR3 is CASSPRTGYNNQPQHF. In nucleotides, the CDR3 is TGTGCCAGCAGTCCTAGGACAGGGTACAACAATCAGCCCCAGCATTTT.

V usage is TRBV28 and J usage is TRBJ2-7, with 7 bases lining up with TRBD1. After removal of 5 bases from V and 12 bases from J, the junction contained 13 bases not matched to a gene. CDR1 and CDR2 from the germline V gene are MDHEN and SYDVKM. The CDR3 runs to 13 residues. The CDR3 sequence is CASSPYRGIRVYV. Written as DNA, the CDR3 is TGTGCCAGCAGTCCCTACAGGGGAATTAGAGTGTACGTC.

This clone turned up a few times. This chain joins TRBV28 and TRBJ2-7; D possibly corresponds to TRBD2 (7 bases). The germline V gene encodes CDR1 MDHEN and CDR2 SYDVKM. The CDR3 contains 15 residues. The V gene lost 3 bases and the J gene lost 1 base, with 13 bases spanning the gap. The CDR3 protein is CASSFRGATSYEQYV. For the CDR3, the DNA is TGTGCCAGCAGTTTCCGGGGGGCGACGTCCTACGAGCAGTACGTC.

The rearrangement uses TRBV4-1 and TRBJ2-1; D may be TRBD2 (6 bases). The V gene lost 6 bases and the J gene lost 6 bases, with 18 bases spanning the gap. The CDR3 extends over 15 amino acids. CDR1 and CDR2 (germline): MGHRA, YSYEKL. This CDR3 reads CASSPTPLAANEQFF. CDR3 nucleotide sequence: TGCGCCAGCAGTCCTACCCCACTAGCAGCCAATGAGCAGTTCTTC.